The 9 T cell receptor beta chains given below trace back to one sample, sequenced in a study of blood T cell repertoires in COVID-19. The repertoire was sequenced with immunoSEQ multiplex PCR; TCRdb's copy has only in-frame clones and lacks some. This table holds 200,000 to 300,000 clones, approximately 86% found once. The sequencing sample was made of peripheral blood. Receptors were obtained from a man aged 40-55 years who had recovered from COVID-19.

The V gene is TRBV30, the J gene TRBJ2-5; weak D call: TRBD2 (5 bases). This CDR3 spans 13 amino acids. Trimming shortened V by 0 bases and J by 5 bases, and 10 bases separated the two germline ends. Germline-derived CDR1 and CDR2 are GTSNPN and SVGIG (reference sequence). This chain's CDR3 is CAWSVMGGETQYF. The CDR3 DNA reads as TGTGCCTGGAGTGTCATGGGCGGGGAGACCCAGTACTTC.

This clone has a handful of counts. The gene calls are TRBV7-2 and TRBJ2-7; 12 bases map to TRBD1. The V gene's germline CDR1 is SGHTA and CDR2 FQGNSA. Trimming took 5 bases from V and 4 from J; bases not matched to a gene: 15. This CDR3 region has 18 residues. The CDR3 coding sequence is TGTGCCAGCAGCCAACCGGGACAGGGGGCAGGAACCCCATACGAGCAGTACTTC. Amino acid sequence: CASSQPGQGAGTPYEQYF.

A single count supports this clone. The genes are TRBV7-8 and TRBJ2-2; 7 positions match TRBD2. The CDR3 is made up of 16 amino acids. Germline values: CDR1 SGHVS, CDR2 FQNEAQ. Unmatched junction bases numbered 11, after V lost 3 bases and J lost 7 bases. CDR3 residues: CASSFGDGRYIGELFF. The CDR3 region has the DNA TGTGCCAGCAGCTTCGGTGACGGGAGGTACATCGGGGAGCTGTTTTTT.

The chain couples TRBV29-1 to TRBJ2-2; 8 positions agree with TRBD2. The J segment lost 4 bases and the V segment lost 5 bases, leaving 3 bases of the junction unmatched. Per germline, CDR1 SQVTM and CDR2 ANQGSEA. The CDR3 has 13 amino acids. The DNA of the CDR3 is TGCAGCGTTCGAGCGGGGGCCACCGGGGAGCTGTTTTTT. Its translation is CSVRAGATGELFF.

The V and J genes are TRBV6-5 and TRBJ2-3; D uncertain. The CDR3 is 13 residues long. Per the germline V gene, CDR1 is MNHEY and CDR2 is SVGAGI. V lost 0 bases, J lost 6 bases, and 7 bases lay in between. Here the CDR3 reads CASSYSTRDTQYF. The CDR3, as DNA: TGTGCCAGCAGTTACTCGACACGGGATACGCAGTATTTT.

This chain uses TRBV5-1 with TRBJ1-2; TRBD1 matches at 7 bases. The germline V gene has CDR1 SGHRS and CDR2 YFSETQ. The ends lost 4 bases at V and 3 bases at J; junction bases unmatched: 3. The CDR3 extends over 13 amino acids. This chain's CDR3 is CASSLGTDYGYTF. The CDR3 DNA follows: TGCGCCAGCAGCCTCGGGACAGACTATGGCTACACCTTC. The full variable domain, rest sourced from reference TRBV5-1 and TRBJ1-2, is KAGVTQTPRYLIKTRGQQVTLSCSPISGHRSVSWYQQTPGQGLQFLFEYFSETQRNKGNFPGRFSGRQFSNSRSEMNVSTLELGDSALYLCASSLGTDYGYTFGSGTRLTVV.

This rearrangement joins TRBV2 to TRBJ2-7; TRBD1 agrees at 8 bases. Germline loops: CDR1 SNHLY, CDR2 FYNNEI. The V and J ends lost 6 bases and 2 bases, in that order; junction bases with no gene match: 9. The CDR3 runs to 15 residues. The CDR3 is CASRVGQGWAYEQYF. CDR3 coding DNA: TGTGCCAGCAGAGTCGGACAGGGATGGGCCTACGAGCAGTACTTC.

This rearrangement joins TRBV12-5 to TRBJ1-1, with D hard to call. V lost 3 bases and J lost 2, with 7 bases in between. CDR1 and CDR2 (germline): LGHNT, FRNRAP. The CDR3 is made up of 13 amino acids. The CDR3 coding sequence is TGTGCTAGTGGTTTATCCTTTAACACTGAAGCTTTCTTT. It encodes CASGLSFNTEAFF.

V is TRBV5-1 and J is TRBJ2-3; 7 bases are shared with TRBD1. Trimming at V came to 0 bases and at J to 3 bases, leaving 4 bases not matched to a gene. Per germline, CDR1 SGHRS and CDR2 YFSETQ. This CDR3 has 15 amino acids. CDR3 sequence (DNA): TGCGCCAGCAGCTTGGAGGGGGCGGGTACAGATACGCAGTATTTT. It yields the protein CASSLEGAGTDTQYF.